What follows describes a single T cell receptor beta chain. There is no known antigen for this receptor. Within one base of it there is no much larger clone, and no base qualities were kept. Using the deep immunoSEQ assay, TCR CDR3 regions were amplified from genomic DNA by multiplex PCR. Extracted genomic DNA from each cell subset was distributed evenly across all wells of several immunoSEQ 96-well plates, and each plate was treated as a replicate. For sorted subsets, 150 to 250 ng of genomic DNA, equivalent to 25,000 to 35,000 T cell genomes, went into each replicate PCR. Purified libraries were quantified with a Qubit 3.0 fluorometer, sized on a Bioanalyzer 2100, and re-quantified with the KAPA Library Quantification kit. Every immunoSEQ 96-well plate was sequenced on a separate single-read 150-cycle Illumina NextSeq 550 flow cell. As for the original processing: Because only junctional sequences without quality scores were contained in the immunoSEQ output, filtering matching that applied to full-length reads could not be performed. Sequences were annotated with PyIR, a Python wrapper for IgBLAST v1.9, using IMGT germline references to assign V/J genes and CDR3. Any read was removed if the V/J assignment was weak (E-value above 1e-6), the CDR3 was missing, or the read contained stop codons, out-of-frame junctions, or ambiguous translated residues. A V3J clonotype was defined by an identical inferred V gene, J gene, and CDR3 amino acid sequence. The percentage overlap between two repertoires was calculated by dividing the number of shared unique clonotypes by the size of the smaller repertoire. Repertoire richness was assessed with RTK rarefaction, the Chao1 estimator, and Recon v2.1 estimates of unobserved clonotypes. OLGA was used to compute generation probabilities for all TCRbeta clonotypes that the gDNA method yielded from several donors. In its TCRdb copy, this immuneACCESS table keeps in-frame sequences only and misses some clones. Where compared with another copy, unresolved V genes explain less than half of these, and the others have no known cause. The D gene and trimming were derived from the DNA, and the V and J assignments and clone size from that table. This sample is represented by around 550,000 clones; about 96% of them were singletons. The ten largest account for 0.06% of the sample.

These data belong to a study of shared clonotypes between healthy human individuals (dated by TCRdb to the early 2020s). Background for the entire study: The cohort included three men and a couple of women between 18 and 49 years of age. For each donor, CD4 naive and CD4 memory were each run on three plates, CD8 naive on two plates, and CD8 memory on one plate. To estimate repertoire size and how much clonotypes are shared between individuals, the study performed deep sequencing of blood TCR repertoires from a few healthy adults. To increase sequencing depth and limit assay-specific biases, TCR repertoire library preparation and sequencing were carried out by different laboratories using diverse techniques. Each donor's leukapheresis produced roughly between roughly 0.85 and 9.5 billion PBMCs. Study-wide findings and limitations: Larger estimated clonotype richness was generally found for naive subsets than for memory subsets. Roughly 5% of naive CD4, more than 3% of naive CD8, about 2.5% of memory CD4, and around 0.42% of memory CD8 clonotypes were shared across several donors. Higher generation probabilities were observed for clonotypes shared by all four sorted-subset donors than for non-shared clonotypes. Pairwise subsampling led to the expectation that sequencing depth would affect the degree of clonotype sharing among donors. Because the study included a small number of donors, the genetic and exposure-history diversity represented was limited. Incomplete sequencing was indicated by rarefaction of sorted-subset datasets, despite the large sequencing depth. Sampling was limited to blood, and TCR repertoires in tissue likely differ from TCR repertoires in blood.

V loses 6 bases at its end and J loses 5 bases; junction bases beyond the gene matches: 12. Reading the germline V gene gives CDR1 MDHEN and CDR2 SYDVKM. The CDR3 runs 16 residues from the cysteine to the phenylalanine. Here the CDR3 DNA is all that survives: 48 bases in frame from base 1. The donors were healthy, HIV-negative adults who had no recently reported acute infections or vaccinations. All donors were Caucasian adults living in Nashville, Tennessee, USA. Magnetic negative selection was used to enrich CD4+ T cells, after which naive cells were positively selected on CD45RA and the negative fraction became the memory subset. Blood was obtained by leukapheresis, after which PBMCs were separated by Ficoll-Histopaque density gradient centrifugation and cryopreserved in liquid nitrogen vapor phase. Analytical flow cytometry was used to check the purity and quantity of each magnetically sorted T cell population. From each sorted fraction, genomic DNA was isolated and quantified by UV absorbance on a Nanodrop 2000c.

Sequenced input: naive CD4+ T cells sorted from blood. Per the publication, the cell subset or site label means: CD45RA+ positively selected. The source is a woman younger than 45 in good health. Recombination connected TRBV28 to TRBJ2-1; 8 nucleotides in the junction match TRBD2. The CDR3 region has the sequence CASRFPGTRGHNEQFF. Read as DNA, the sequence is TGTGCCAGCAGATTTCCCGGGACTAGGGGTCACAATGAGCAGTTCTTC. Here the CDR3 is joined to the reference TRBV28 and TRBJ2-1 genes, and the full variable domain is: DVKVTQSSRYLVKRTGEKVFLECVQDMDHENMFWYRQDPGLGLRLIYFSYDVKMKEKGDIPEGYSVSREKKERFSLILESASTNQTSMYLCASRFPGTRGHNEQFFGPGTRLTVL.